The following is a TCR beta chain sequence with its context. This clonotype showed up many times. The antigen it recognizes is unknown. Base qualities are missing; no much larger clone stands one base away. Library preparation used 5' RACE. Sequencing used an Illumina HiSeq 2000. A universal primer binding site was introduced by template switching, and a unique molecular identifier was present in the final cDNA, enabling accurate counting of TCR cDNA molecules. Specific primers in the conserved constant-segment region were used to synthesize first-strand cDNA for the TCR alpha and beta chains. To control for contamination, every cDNA library was double barcoded, receiving both a SMART-Mk sample barcode and Illumina barcodes. Two successive PCR steps introduced TruSeq adapter sequences along with Illumina sample barcodes. TCR alpha and beta cDNA libraries were sequenced on the Illumina HiSeq platform with custom primers. The paper's processing steps were these. MiGEC processed the raw reads to extract unique molecular identifiers, while MiXCR was used to determine the CDR3 positions. Recombination models were inferred per individual with the repgenHMM and IGoR tools using an EM algorithm. The analysis of shared clonotypes was done with the tcR package in R, with sharing normalized by the product of cloneset sizes. Out-of-frame nonproductive sequences were analyzed to study raw recombination free of thymic and clonal selection effects. The public reads were quality trimmed at Q25 with fastp and then assembled into clones with MiXCR by TCRdb, keeping productive beta chains. One record per CDR3 amino acid sequence lists the most common genes and DNA. The V and J calls and clone size are TCRdb's, not the authors'. The sample table holds fewer than 550,000 distinct CDR3 sequences, of which around an eighth were seen once. Jointly, the top ten make up approximately 1% of the sample.

Every donor was a healthy Caucasian. Three pairs of female monozygotic twins, all aged about 18 to 29 years, were included in the twin cohort. Positive isolation kits from Invitrogen were used to isolate the CD4+ and CD8+ T cell populations. This specimen comes from a study of identical twins (dated by TCRdb to 2016 to 2017). Background on the whole study: The study deep-sequenced TCR alpha and beta repertoires from monozygotic twins, unrelated adults of various ages and cord blood to test whether fetal clonotypes persist. Replicate twin experiments were performed at different times using different library preparation protocols to rule out contamination. The study at large found these results: Compared with coincidental sharing between unrelated individuals, out-of-frame TCR alpha sequences shared between twins showed an excess of sequences with low generation probability. Abundant cord blood beta clonotypes had fewer insertions, young adult naive repertoires showed a similar but weaker trend, and memory repertoires showed no such trend. Excess twin sharing in beta out-of-frame sequences was weaker because fewer shared sequences lowered the signal-to-noise ratio. Conclusions relied on cross-sectional statistical analysis, since the same donors could not be followed over many years. Invariant T cells such as MAIT and iNKT could partly confound zero-insertion analyses, although diverse VJ usage argued against such confounding for most clonotypes. In monozygotic twins, recombination models systematically underestimated out-of-frame TCR alpha sharing, but the models matched the sharing seen between unrelated individuals.

Counted from cysteine to phenylalanine, this CDR3 has 12 amino acids. Only the CDR3 region is kept as DNA, spanning 36 bases read in frame from base 1. Cut back by 0 bases and 14 bases, the V and J ends lie 12 bases apart. The germline V gene yields SGHRS for CDR1 and YFSETQ for CDR2. The same data also contributed to another study, on yellow fever vaccine responses in identical twins. The second paper further reports: According to the authors, in identical twins the way T cells responded to vaccination appeared partly convergent and partly personalized. The study precisely tracked vaccine-responding T cell clones in identical twins.

The rearrangement combines TRBV5-1 with TRBJ2-1, and TRBD1 may be the D gene, going by 6 matching bases. The receptor's source is a woman in her late teens or twenties in good health. Sequencing used CD4+ T cells sorted from blood. The encoded CDR3 is CASSLEQGREFF. The DNA sequence is as follows: TGCGCCAGCAGCTTGGAACAGGGAAGAGAGTTCTTC.